This T cell receptor (beta chain) was identified in a study of response to subunit inactivated influenza vaccine. Study-level points and caveats: That few new T cells are recruited by each seasonal influenza vaccination was the authors' suggestion.

This clonotype was seen a handful of times. Its antigen is undetermined. Each CDR3 protein is one row after TCRdb ran MiXCR on the RT-PCR reads. In the table there are 590,000 or so distinct CDR3 sequences, 13% to 15% of which are singletons. The CDR3 spans 14 residues. The V and J ends lost 6 bases and 8 bases respectively, with 20 bases between them. Germline lookup yields CDR1 DFQATT and CDR2 SNEGSKA (reference sequence). The rearrangement uses TRBV20-1 and TRBJ1-5; a possible D gene is TRBD1 (6 bases). The TCR comes from a man in his forties or fifties who received an inactivated influenza vaccine. Sequencing was performed on PBMCs from blood, taken 14 to 15 days before vaccination. The CDR3 protein is CSAYSRGGGEPQHF. CDR3 coding DNA: TGCAGTGCCTACAGCAGGGGTGGGGGGGAGCCCCAGCATTTT.